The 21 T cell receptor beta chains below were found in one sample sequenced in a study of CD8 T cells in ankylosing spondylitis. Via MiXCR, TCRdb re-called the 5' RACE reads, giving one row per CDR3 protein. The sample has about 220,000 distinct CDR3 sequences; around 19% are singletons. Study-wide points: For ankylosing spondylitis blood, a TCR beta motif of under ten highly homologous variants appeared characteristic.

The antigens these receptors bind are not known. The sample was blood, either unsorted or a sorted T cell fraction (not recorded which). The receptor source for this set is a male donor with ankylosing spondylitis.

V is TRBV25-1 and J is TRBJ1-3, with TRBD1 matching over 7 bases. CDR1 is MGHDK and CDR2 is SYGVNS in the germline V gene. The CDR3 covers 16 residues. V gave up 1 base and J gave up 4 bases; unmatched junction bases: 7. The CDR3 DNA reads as TGTGCCAGCAGTGAATCCCTAGGGGGCTTGGGAAACACCATATATTTT. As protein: CASSESLGGLGNTIYF.

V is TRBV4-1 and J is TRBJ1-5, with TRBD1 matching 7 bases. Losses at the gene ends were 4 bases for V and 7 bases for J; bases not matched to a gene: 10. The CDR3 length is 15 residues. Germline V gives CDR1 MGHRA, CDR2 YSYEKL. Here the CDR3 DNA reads TGCGCCAGCAGCCGGATTACAGGGGCCCACCAGCCCCAGCATTTT. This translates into CASSRITGAHQPQHF.

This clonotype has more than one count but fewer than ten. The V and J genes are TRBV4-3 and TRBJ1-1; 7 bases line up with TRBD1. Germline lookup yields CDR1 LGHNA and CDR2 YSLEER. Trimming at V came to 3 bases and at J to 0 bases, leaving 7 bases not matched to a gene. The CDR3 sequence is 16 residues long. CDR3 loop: CASSQSTGILNTEAFF. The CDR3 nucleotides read TGCGCCAGCAGCCAGTCGACAGGGATACTGAACACTGAAGCTTTCTTT.

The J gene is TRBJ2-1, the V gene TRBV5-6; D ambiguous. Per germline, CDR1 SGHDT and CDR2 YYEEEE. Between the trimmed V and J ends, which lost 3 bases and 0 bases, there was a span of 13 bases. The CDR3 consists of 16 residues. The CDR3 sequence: CASSSAGLSSYNEQFF. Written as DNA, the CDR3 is TGTGCCAGCAGCTCTGCTGGGCTAAGCTCCTACAATGAGCAGTTCTTC. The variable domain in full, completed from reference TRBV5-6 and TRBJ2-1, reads DAGVTQSPTHLIKTRGQQVTLRCSPKSGHDTVSWYQQALGQGPQFIFQYYEEEERQRGNFPDRFSGHQFPNYSSELNVNALLLGDSALYLCASSSAGLSSYNEQFFGPGTRLTVL.

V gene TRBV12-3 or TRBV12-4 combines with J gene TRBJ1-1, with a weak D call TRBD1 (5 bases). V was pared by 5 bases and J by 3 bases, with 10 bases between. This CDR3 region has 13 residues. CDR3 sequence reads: CASSDAGDTEAFF. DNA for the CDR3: TGTGCCAGCAGTGACGCGGGGGACACTGAAGCTTTCTTT.

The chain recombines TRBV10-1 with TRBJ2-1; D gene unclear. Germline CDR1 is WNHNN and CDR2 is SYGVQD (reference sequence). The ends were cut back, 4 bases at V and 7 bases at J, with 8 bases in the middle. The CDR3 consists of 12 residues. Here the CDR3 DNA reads TGCGCCAGCAGTGTATCGAATAATGAGCAGTTCTTC. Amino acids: CASSVSNNEQFF.

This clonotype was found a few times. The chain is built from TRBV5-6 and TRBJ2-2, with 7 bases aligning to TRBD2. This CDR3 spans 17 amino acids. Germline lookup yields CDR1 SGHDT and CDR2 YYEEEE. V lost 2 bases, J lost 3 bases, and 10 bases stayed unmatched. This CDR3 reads CASSLELAGADTGELFF. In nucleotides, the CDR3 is TGTGCCAGCAGCTTAGAGTTGGCGGGAGCTGACACCGGGGAGCTGTTTTTT.

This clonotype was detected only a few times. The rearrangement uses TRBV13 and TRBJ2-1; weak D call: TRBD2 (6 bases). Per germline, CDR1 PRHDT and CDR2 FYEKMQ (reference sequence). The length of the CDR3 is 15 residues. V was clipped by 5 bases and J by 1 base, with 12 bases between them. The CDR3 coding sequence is TGTGCCAGCAGCCATGGGGGGAAGTCCTACAATGAGCAGTTCTTC. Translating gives CASSHGGKSYNEQFF.

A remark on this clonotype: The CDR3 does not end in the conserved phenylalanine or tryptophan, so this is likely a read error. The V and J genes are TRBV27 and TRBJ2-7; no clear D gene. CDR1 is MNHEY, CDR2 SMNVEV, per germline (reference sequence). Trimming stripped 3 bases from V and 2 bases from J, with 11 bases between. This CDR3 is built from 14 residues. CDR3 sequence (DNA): TGTGCCAGCAGTTTCGTGGGCAGCACCTACGAGCAGTACCTC. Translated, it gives CASSFVGSTYEQYL.

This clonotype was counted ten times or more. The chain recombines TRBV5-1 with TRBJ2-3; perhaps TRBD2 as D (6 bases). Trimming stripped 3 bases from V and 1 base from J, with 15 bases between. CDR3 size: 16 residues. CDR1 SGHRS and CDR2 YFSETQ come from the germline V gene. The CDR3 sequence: CASSSGPGEGTDTQYF. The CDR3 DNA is TGCGCCAGCAGCTCCGGTCCGGGGGAGGGCACAGATACGCAGTATTTT.

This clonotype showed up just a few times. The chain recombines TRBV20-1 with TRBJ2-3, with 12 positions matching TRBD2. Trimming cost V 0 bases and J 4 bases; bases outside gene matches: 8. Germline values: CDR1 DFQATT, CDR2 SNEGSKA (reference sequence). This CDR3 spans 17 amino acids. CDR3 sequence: CSARDPGLAGFSDTQYF. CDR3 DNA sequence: TGCAGTGCTAGAGACCCCGGACTAGCGGGATTCTCAGATACGCAGTATTTT.

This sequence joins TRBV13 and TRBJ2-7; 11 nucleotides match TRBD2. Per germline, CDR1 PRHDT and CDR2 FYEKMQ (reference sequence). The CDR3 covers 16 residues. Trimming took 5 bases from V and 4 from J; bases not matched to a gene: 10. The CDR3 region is CASSPAAGLAAYEQYF. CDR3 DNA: TGTGCCAGCAGCCCTGCCGCGGGACTAGCGGCTTACGAGCAGTACTTC.

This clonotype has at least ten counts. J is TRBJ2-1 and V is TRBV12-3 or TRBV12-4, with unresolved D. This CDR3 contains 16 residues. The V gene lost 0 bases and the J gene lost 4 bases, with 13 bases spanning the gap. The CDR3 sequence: CASSLASVQLYNEQFF. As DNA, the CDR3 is TGTGCCAGCAGTTTAGCCTCAGTGCAATTGTACAATGAGCAGTTCTTC.

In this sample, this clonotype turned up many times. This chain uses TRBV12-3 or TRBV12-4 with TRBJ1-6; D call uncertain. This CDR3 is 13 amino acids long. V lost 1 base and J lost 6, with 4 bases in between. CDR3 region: CASSLGGNSPLHF. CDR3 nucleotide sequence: TGTGCCAGCAGTTTAGGAGGTAATTCACCCCTCCACTTT.

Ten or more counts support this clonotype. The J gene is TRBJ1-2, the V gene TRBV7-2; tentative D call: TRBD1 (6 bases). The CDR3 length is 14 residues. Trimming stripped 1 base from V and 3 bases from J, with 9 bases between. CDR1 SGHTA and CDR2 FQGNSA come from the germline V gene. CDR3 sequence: CASSLGPGDYGYTF. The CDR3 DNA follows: TGTGCCAGCAGCTTAGGTCCAGGGGACTATGGCTACACCTTC.

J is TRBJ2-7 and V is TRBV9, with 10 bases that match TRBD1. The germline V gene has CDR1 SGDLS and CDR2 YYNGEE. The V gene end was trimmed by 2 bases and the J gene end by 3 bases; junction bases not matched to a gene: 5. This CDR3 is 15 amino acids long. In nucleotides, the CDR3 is TGTGCCAGCAGCGTGGGGACAGGGGACATCTACGAGCAGTACTTC. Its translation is CASSVGTGDIYEQYF.

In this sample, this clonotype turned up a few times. The CDR3 region is CASSLSAGGYEQYF. The CDR3 coding sequence is TGTGCCAGCAGTTTATCGGCAGGGGGCTACGAGCAGTACTTC. The V gene is TRBV27, the J gene TRBJ2-7; 7 nucleotides line up with TRBD1. The CDR3 consists of 14 residues. The trim removed 0 bases at V and 3 bases at J, leaving 2 bases unmatched. Germline CDR1 is MNHEY and CDR2 is SMNVEV (reference sequence).

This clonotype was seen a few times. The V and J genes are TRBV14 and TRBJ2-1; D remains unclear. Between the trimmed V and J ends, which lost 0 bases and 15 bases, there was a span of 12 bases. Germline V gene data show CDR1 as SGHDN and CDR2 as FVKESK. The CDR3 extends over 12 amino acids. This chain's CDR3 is CASSQDNIPRFF. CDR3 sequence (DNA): TGTGCCAGCAGCCAAGATAATATTCCCCGGTTCTTC.

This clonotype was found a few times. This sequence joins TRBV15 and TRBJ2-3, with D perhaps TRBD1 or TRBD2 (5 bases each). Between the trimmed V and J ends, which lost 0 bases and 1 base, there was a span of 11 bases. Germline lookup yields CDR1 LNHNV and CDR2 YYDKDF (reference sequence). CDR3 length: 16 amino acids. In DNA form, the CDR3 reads TGTGCCACCAGCAGAGATCGCCGGGGACGCACAGATACGCAGTATTTT. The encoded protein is CATSRDRRGRTDTQYF.

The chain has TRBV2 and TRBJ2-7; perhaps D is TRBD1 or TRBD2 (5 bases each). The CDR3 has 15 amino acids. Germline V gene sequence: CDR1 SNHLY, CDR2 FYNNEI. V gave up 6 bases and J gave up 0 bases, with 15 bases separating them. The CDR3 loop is CASSKIRDLSYEQYF. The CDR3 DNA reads TGTGCCAGCAGCAAAATACGGGACCTCTCCTACGAGCAGTACTTC.

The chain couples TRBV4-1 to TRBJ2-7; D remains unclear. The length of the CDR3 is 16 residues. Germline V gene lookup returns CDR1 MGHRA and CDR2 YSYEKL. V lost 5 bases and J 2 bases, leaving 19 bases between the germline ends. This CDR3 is CASSFSPGGGTYEQYF. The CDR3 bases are TGCGCCAGCAGCTTCTCCCCCGGCGGCGGAACCTACGAGCAGTACTTC.